This passage covers 8 T cell receptor beta chains from one sample sequenced in a study of Tregs in tolerant kidney transplant recipients. Profiling relied on immunoSEQ multiplex PCR, and the TCRdb table lists in-frame clones only, not all of them. The repertoire holds tens of thousands of clones, about 90% seen once, with approximately 14% in the top ten. Recipients received nonmyeloablative bone marrow transplants from related graft donors, with transient mixed chimerism. The sample was CD8+ T cells from blood (PBMCs), taken 24 months after the transplant. The source is a human patient who received a combined kidney and bone marrow transplant. Some T cells may be supplied by the graft donor.

This clone was recorded only once. CDR3 in DNA: TGTGCCAGCAGTGAAAGAGGTCCTTTTGATTTTAGGCTATATGGCTACACCTTC. Protein sequence: CASSERGPFDFRLYGYTF. The chain has TRBV2 and TRBJ1-2; D uncertain. Trimming cost V 2 bases and J 5 bases, with 24 bases left between them. CDR3 length equals 18 residues. CDR1 is SNHLY, CDR2 FYNNEI, per germline.

Of note for this clone: At the DNA level, this CDR3 is encoded by other sequences in the same sample as well. The J gene is TRBJ1-6, the V gene TRBV27; 7 nucleotides match TRBD1. The CDR3 sequence is 17 residues long. CDR1 is MNHEY, CDR2 SMNVEV, per germline (reference sequence). V lost 4 bases to trimming and J lost 8 bases; unmatched junction nucleotides: 14. CDR3 nucleotide sequence: TGTGCCAGCAGTTCACTCATAGGGGGCGCAATCCATTCACCCCTCCACTTT. It yields the protein CASSSLIGGAIHSPLHF.

V and J are TRBV6-1 and TRBJ2-7; maybe TRBD2 (6 bases). Per the germline V gene, CDR1 is MNHNS and CDR2 is SASEGT. Deletions cut 3 bases from V and 0 bases from J, with 9 bases between. The CDR3 is 14 amino acids. CDR3 nucleotides: TGTGCCAGCAGTGAGGACTATCCCTCCTACGAGCAGTACTTC. Translation gives CASSEDYPSYEQYF.

Only one count was recorded for this clone. The chain joins TRBV2 to TRBJ1-5; D remains unclear. With 4 bases removed from V and 4 bases from J, the gap between germline ends came to 11 bases. This CDR3 spans 14 amino acids. The germline CDR1 and CDR2 sequences are SNHLY and FYNNEI. The CDR3 DNA follows: TGTGCCAGCAGTGGATTCCAGTCGAATCAGCCCCAGCATTTT. Translated: CASSGFQSNQPQHF. The whole variable domain, remainder taken from reference TRBV2 and TRBJ1-5, is EPEVTQTPSHQVTQMGQEVILRCVPISNHLYFYWYRQILGQKVEFLVSFYNNEISEKSEIFDDQFSVERPDGSNFTLKIRSTKLEDSAMYFCASSGFQSNQPQHFGDGTRLSIL.

The chain uses TRBV5-6 and TRBJ2-1; D is possibly TRBD2 (6 bases). Trimming pared 3 bases from V and 8 bases from J, leaving 18 bases between. The CDR3 runs 15 residues. Germline V lookup: CDR1 SGHDT, CDR2 YYEEEE. CDR3 sequence: CASSWGELSGHEQFF. CDR3 nucleotides: TGTGCCAGCAGCTGGGGGGAACTCTCGGGCCATGAGCAGTTCTTC.

This clone is a singleton in its sample. This sequence joins TRBV5-6 and TRBJ2-7; the D is unclear. The germline gives CDR1 SGHDT, CDR2 YYEEEE. Trimming cost V 1 base and J 3 bases, with 14 bases left between them. CDR3 length: 15 residues. CDR3 sequence: CASSLSGGVNYEQYF. The CDR3 DNA sequence: TGTGCCAGCAGCTTGTCTGGCGGCGTAAACTACGAGCAGTACTTC.

J is TRBJ2-1 and V is TRBV5-1; 8 nucleotides match TRBD2. This CDR3 has 16 amino acids. J was trimmed by 5 bases and V by 4 bases; bases with no gene match: 11. Germline loops: CDR1 SGHRS, CDR2 YFSETQ. The CDR3 spells CASSPHAGGPNNEQFF. Written as DNA, the CDR3 is TGCGCCAGCAGCCCACATGCGGGGGGCCCTAACAATGAGCAGTTCTTC.

This chain joins TRBV28 and TRBJ2-1; 8 bases are shared with TRBD2. Per germline, CDR1 MDHEN and CDR2 SYDVKM. The CDR3 extends over 14 amino acids. V was pared by 10 bases and J by 4 bases, with 9 bases of the junction left unmatched. In nucleotides, the CDR3 is TGTGCCACGGGGGGGCGGCTCGTATACAATGAGCAGTTCTTC. Amino acid sequence: CATGGRLVYNEQFF.